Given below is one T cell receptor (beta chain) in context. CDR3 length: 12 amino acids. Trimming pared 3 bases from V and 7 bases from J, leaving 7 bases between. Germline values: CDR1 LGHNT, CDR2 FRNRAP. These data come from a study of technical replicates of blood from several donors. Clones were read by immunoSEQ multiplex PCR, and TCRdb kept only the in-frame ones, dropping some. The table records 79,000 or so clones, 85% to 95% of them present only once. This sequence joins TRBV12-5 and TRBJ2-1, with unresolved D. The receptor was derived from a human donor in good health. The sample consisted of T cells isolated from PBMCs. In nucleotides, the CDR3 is TGTGCTAGTGGTTTCTCCCTTAATGAGCAGTTCTTC. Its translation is CASGFSLNEQFF.